Each of the 3 T cell receptor beta chains below was sequenced from the same sample in a study of blood T cell repertoires in COVID-19. Data came from immunoSEQ multiplex PCR; TCRdb stores just in-frame clones and leaves some out. The sample records a few hundred thousand clones, 80% to 90% being singletons. The sequencing input was PBMCs or T cells enriched from blood (not recorded which). The receptor source for this set is a man aged 25-40 years with acute COVID-19.

In DNA form, the CDR3 reads TGTGCCATCAGTGCAAGAGAGAGAACTAGCACAGATACGCAGTATTTT. Translating gives CAISARERTSTDTQYF. The V call is TRBV10-3, the J call TRBJ2-3; D uncertain. Germline CDR1 reads ENHRY; CDR2 reads SYGVKD. The CDR3 contains 16 residues. V was shortened by 4 bases and J by 0 bases, with 14 bases between the two germline ends.

The gene calls are TRBV5-4 and TRBJ2-2; TRBD1 matches at 7 bases. The germline V gene has CDR1 SGHNT and CDR2 YYREEE (reference sequence). The V gene end was trimmed by 7 bases and the J gene end by 1 base; junction bases not matched to a gene: 7. The CDR3 is made up of 15 amino acids. CDR3 sequence reads: CASGLGQLNTGELFF. The CDR3 bases are TGTGCCAGCGGCCTGGGACAGTTGAACACCGGGGAGCTGTTTTTT.

The CDR3, as DNA: TGTGCCAGCAGTGAAGTAGCGGGAGTGGTGAATGAGCAGTTCTTC. This translates into CASSEVAGVVNEQFF. J is TRBJ2-1 and V is TRBV25-1, with 9 bases fitting TRBD2. The CDR3 runs to 15 residues. Germline CDR1 is MGHDK and CDR2 is SYGVNS. J gave up 7 bases and V 2 bases, and 6 bases lay outside the gene matches.